These 27 T cell receptor beta chains were all obtained from the same sample, sequenced in a study of T cells in Graves' hyperthyroidism and ophthalmopathy. Using RNA transcripts as the source, TCR beta CDR3 regions were amplified. Using the HTBI primer set, a first-round RT-PCR was run on the TCR CDR3. TCRdb re-called the multiplex PCR reads with MiXCR, one entry per CDR3 protein. The sample holds 130,000 to 150,000 distinct CDR3 sequences, less than 25% seen once. The sequenced sample consisted of blood. All receptors come from a woman in her forties or fifties with Graves' hyperthyroidism that later progressed to Graves' ophthalmopathy.

This clonotype was detected many times. CDR3 loop: CASSFEGAFNEAFF. CDR3 DNA: TGTGCCAGCAGTTTTGAGGGCGCATTTAATGAAGCTTTCTTT. This chain links TRBV12-3 or TRBV12-4 with TRBJ1-1; D is ambiguous. This CDR3 has 14 residues. Trimming shortened V by 3 bases and J by 7 bases, and 15 bases separated the two germline ends.

This chain connects TRBV20-1 to TRBJ1-1; the match to TRBD1 covers 9 bases. Trimming at V came to 0 bases and at J to 1 base, leaving 6 bases not matched to a gene. This CDR3 is 16 amino acids long. Germline V gene data show CDR1 as DFQATT and CDR2 as SNEGSKA (reference sequence). CDR3 in DNA: TGCAGTGCTAGAGACCCAGGACAGGGGACGAACACTGAAGCTTTCTTT. It translates to CSARDPGQGTNTEAFF.

This clonotype has a count of ten or more. The chain recombines TRBV5-1 with TRBJ2-3; 9 bases are shared with TRBD2. V gave up 5 bases and J gave up 4 bases; unmatched junction bases: 8. Germline-derived CDR1 and CDR2 are SGHRS and YFSETQ. The CDR3 is made up of 15 amino acids. The CDR3 DNA reads TGCGCCAGCAGAAAGGTAGCGGGAGAATCAGATACGCAGTATTTT. Its translation is CASRKVAGESDTQYF. Full variable domain (remainder filled in from reference TRBV5-1 and TRBJ2-3): KAGVTQTPRYLIKTRGQQVTLSCSPISGHRSVSWYQQTPGQGLQFLFEYFSETQRNKGNFPGRFSGRQFSNSRSEMNVSTLELGDSALYLCASRKVAGESDTQYFGPGTRLTVL.

This clonotype was counted at least ten times. The rearrangement links TRBV7-9 to TRBJ2-2, with a weak D call TRBD1 (5 bases). The CDR3 contains 13 residues. From germline, CDR1 is SEHNR and CDR2 FQNEAQ (reference sequence). V gave up 4 bases and J gave up 5 bases, with 8 bases separating them. CDR3: CASSSSGTGELFF. CDR3 coding DNA: TGTGCCAGCAGCTCGTCAGGGACCGGGGAGCTGTTTTTT.

This clonotype has at least ten counts. The gene calls are TRBV20-1 and TRBJ2-7; 8 nucleotides agree with TRBD2. Unmatched junction bases numbered 5, after V lost 1 base and J lost 6 bases. The CDR3 consists of 13 residues. The germline V gene encodes CDR1 DFQATT and CDR2 SNEGSKA (reference sequence). The CDR3 DNA reads as TGCAGTGCTAGAGGAGGACTAGCATTCGAGCAGTACTTC. Amino acids: CSARGGLAFEQYF.

This clonotype was detected ten times or more. This chain uses TRBV7-6 with TRBJ1-2, with D uncertain. From germline, CDR1 is SGHVS and CDR2 FNYEAQ. V dropped 5 bases and J dropped 0 bases, with 13 bases sitting between them. The CDR3 consists of 15 residues. CDR3 coding DNA: TGTGCCAGCAGCCCGAAGGACGGAGCTAACTATGGCTACACCTTC. Its protein is CASSPKDGANYGYTF.

V usage is TRBV15 and J usage is TRBJ1-3; tentative D call: TRBD1 (6 bases). The germline V gene has CDR1 LNHNV and CDR2 YYDKDF (reference sequence). Trimming shortened V by 1 base and J by 2 bases, and 9 bases separated the two germline ends. This CDR3 has 15 residues. CDR3 sequence: CATSRASGAGNTIYF. CDR3 DNA sequence: TGTGCCACCAGCAGAGCCTCAGGGGCTGGAAACACCATATATTTT.

This clonotype was recorded at least ten times. The rearrangement uses TRBV30 and TRBJ1-1; TRBD1 agrees at 8 bases. V dropped 7 bases and J dropped 4; count of bases not matched to a gene: 11. From germline, CDR1 is GTSNPN and CDR2 SVGIG (reference sequence). The CDR3 runs to 14 residues. CDR3: CASYTGGVSTEAFF. CDR3 coding DNA: TGTGCCTCCTATACAGGGGGGGTTAGCACTGAAGCTTTCTTT.

The gene calls are TRBV5-1 and TRBJ1-5; the match to TRBD1 covers 8 bases. Losses at the gene ends were 3 bases for V and 5 bases for J; bases not matched to a gene: 7. CDR3 length: 15 amino acids. Germline V lookup: CDR1 SGHRS, CDR2 YFSETQ. The CDR3 is CASSSDGQGHQPQHF. CDR3 in DNA: TGCGCCAGCAGCTCCGACGGACAGGGTCATCAGCCCCAGCATTTT.

This clonotype was observed many times. The chain has TRBV2 and TRBJ2-7; D call uncertain. The CDR3 extends over 13 amino acids. V was trimmed by 6 bases and J by 0 bases, leaving 9 bases between them. Germline CDR1 SNHLY, CDR2 FYNNEI. CDR3 in DNA: TGTGCCAGCAGCCTAAAGGCCTCCTACGAGCAGTACTTC. As protein: CASSLKASYEQYF. Supplemented by reference TRBV2 and TRBJ2-7, the full variable domain reads EPEVTQTPSHQVTQMGQEVILRCVPISNHLYFYWYRQILGQKVEFLVSFYNNEISEKSEIFDDQFSVERPDGSNFTLKIRSTKLEDSAMYFCASSLKASYEQYFGPGTRLTVT.

This clonotype was observed at least ten times. The chain carries TRBV28 and TRBJ2-5; weak D call: TRBD2 (7 bases). Germline assignment: CDR1 MDHEN and CDR2 SYDVKM. CDR3 size: 14 residues. Deletions cut 6 bases from V and 5 bases from J, with 16 bases between. The CDR3 coding sequence is TGTGCCAGCAGAAACGGGGGGCGAACGGAGACCCAGTACTTC. It yields the protein CASRNGGRTETQYF.

The chain couples TRBV2 to TRBJ1-3; the D is unclear. V lost 4 bases to trimming and J lost 1 base, with 8 bases between them. The CDR3 is made up of 14 amino acids. CDR1 SNHLY and CDR2 FYNNEI come from the germline V gene. The CDR3 bases are TGTGCCAGCAGTGGCCCCGTTTCTGGAAACACCATATATTTT. It encodes CASSGPVSGNTIYF.

This clonotype was counted at least ten times. CDR3 sequence (DNA): TGTGCCTGGACCACGCCGGTGGAGGCTTTCTTT. Translation gives CAWTTPVEAFF. The rearrangement links TRBV30 to TRBJ1-1, with D uncertain. The germline V and J ends were trimmed by 4 bases and 11 bases, with 14 bases remaining between them. Per germline, CDR1 GTSNPN and CDR2 SVGIG (reference sequence). The CDR3 length is 11 residues.

This clonotype was detected ten times or more. V and J are TRBV11-2 and TRBJ2-7, with D possibly being TRBD1 (6 bases). The V end lost 4 bases, the J end lost 0 bases, and 16 bases lay between the germline ends. Germline V lookup: CDR1 SGHAT, CDR2 FQNNGV. The CDR3 totals 16 residues. In nucleotides, the CDR3 is TGTGCCAGCAGCTGGGGGCGGCAGGTTAGCTCCTACGAGCAGTACTTC. It encodes CASSWGRQVSSYEQYF.

This clonotype was seen at least ten times. The chain carries TRBV30 and TRBJ2-3, with 9 bases that match TRBD1. Germline-derived CDR1 and CDR2 are GTSNPN and SVGIG (reference sequence). The length of the CDR3 is 13 residues. The V and J ends lost 7 bases and 4 bases, in that order; junction bases with no gene match: 6. The CDR3 is CALNRGQADTQYF. DNA of the CDR3: TGTGCCTTAAACAGGGGGCAGGCAGATACGCAGTATTTT.

This clonotype was detected a few times. The chain combines TRBV7-9 with TRBJ2-1; 9 nucleotides match TRBD1. The ends lost 5 bases at V and 15 bases at J; junction bases unmatched: 8. There are 12 residues in the CDR3. Germline CDR1 SEHNR, CDR2 FQNEAQ (reference sequence). CDR3 bases: TGTGCCAGCAGCCAACGGGACAGGGAGTGGTTCTTC. Amino acid sequence: CASSQRDREWFF.

V gene TRBV3-1 combines with J gene TRBJ2-2; 8 bases agree with TRBD2. CDR1 is LGHDT, CDR2 YNNKEL, per germline (reference sequence). The CDR3 consists of 16 residues. Trimming took 3 bases from V and 5 from J; bases not matched to a gene: 8. The CDR3 reads CASSQPRAGGTGELFF. Here the CDR3 DNA reads TGTGCCAGCAGCCAGCCGCGGGCGGGAGGTACCGGGGAGCTGTTTTTT.

This clonotype has more than one count but fewer than ten. The J gene is TRBJ2-1, the V gene TRBV19; 10 nucleotides agree with TRBD1. CDR1 LNHDA and CDR2 SQIVND come from the germline V gene (reference sequence). The length of the CDR3 is 14 residues. V shed 6 bases and J 10 bases; nucleotides not matched to a gene: 9. CDR3 sequence (DNA): TGTGCCAGTAGCCGACCCGGGACAGGGGTCGAGCAGTTCTTC. Translated, it gives CASSRPGTGVEQFF.

With regard to this clonotype: One base away lies a much larger clone, so this may be a sequencing read error. V is TRBV20-1 and J is TRBJ2-7, with 7 nucleotides matching TRBD1. CDR3 length: 18 amino acids. Germline V gene data show CDR1 as DFQATT and CDR2 as SNEGSKA (reference sequence). In DNA, the CDR3 is TGCGGTGCTAGAGCTTCTCGTGAGCTCGGGACAGTGTGGCGAGAGCAGTACTTC. Translating gives CGARASRELGTVWREQYF.

The chain couples TRBV20-1 to TRBJ1-1, with 7 bases lining up with TRBD1. This CDR3 comprises 15 residues. CDR1 DFQATT and CDR2 SNEGSKA come from the germline V gene (reference sequence). Trimming cost V 5 bases and J 2 bases; bases outside gene matches: 11. The CDR3 nucleotides are TGCAGTGCTTCCCGGGACAGTCGATTCAACACTGAAGCTTTCTTT. Translation: CSASRDSRFNTEAFF.

This clonotype showed up just a few times. V gene TRBV27 combines with J gene TRBJ1-6; D is unclear. The V end was cut by 3 bases, the J end by 0 bases, with 9 bases between. Germline assignment: CDR1 MNHEY and CDR2 SMNVEV (reference sequence). CDR3 size: 16 residues. The CDR3 nucleotides read TGTGCCAGCAGTTTTAAATGGAGCTCCTATAATTCACCCCTCCACTTT. Its protein product is CASSFKWSSYNSPLHF.

Regarding this clonotype: A much bigger clone sits one base away, suggesting this may be a read error. The V gene is TRBV27, the J gene TRBJ2-1; 7 bases are shared with TRBD2. There are 16 residues in the CDR3. The germline gives CDR1 MNHEY, CDR2 SMNVEV (reference sequence). The CDR3: CASSPMTSPQNNGQFF. The CDR3 DNA follows: TGTGCCAGCAGTCCCATGACTAGCCCCCAGAACAATGGGCAGTTCTTC.

The genes are TRBV2 and TRBJ2-1, with 9 bases matching TRBD2. J was trimmed by 7 bases and V by 7 bases; bases with no gene match: 5. CDR3 size: 13 residues. Looked up from germline, CDR1 is SNHLY and CDR2 is FYNNEI. The CDR3 loop is CASMAGGANEQFF. The CDR3 region has the DNA TGTGCCAGCATGGCGGGAGGGGCAAATGAGCAGTTCTTC. Full variable domain (missing parts from reference TRBV2 and TRBJ2-1): EPEVTQTPSHQVTQMGQEVILRCVPISNHLYFYWYRQILGQKVEFLVSFYNNEISEKSEIFDDQFSVERPDGSNFTLKIRSTKLEDSAMYFCASMAGGANEQFFGPGTRLTVL.

This clonotype was seen at least ten times. V is TRBV5-6 and J is TRBJ2-5; weak D call: TRBD1 (5 bases). Germline V CDR1 and CDR2: SGHDT, YYEEEE. Trimming took 4 bases from V and 2 from J, leaving 9 bases between them. The length of the CDR3 is 13 residues. The CDR3 loop is CASSNTGQETQYF. CDR3 nucleotide sequence: TGTGCCAGCAGCAATACAGGACAAGAGACCCAGTACTTC.

This clonotype was counted at least ten times. V is TRBV7-8 and J is TRBJ2-7; 7 bases map to TRBD2. CDR1 SGHVS and CDR2 FQNEAQ come from the germline V gene. After removal of 6 bases from V and 4 bases from J, the junction contained 12 bases not matched to a gene. There are 15 residues in the CDR3. In nucleotides, the CDR3 is TGTGCCAGCAGGGCGGGGGAAGCGGTATCATACGAGCAGTACTTC. Protein: CASRAGEAVSYEQYF.

This sequence joins TRBV19 and TRBJ1-2; no firm D call. V dropped 5 bases and J dropped 4 bases, with 14 bases sitting between them. The CDR3 runs 14 residues. The V gene's germline CDR1 is LNHDA and CDR2 SQIVND (reference sequence). CDR3 protein: CASSPSRIRYGYTF. As DNA, the CDR3 is TGTGCCAGTAGTCCCTCCCGGATTCGCTATGGCTACACCTTC.

This clonotype was seen a few times. The J gene is TRBJ2-3, the V gene TRBV5-1; either TRBD1 or TRBD2 may supply D (5 bases each). This CDR3 region has 16 residues. Germline CDR1 SGHRS, CDR2 YFSETQ. Trimming took 1 base from V and 2 from J, leaving 14 bases between them. DNA for the CDR3: TGCGCCAGCAGCTTGTCAGGGCGAGGGTCCACAGATACGCAGTATTTT. Protein: CASSLSGRGSTDTQYF.